The 3 T cell receptor beta chains below were found in one sample sequenced in a study of cytomegalovirus exposure and HLA in healthy donors. In the PCR, 60 Vbeta and 13 Jbeta primers were used. Produced via immunoSEQ multiplex PCR; TCRdb's table is partial and in-frame only. The repertoire holds about 180,000 clones, with 60% to 85% as singletons. Source material: PBMCs. Receptor source: a male donor in good health and CMV-seronegative.

V and J are TRBV30 and TRBJ2-1, with D uncertain. The germline V gene encodes CDR1 GTSNPN and CDR2 SVGIG (reference sequence). CDR3 length equals 13 residues. Trimming removed 3 bases at V and 1 base at J, with 7 bases between. In DNA form, the CDR3 reads TGTGCCTGGAGAGCCGGTTCCTACAATGAGCAGTTCTTC. This codes for CAWRAGSYNEQFF.

The rearrangement uses TRBV5-1 and TRBJ1-1; possibly TRBD1 for D (5 bases). V was pared by 0 bases and J by 7 bases, with 7 bases between. The CDR3 runs to 12 residues. In germline, CDR1 is SGHRS, CDR2 YFSETQ. CDR3 sequence: CASSLAQGEAFF. The CDR3 nucleotides are TGCGCCAGCAGCTTGGCTCAGGGTGAAGCTTTCTTT.

Of note for this clone: In the same sample, other DNA sequences code for this CDR3. The chain joins TRBV6-5 to TRBJ1-2; D might be TRBD1 (5 bases). The germline gives CDR1 MNHEY, CDR2 SVGAGI. V was clipped by 0 bases and J by 4 bases, with 9 bases between them. The CDR3 has 14 residues. CDR3 amino acids: CASSYSGGGYGYTF. In DNA, the CDR3 is TGTGCCAGCAGTTACTCGGGGGGAGGCTATGGCTACACCTTC.